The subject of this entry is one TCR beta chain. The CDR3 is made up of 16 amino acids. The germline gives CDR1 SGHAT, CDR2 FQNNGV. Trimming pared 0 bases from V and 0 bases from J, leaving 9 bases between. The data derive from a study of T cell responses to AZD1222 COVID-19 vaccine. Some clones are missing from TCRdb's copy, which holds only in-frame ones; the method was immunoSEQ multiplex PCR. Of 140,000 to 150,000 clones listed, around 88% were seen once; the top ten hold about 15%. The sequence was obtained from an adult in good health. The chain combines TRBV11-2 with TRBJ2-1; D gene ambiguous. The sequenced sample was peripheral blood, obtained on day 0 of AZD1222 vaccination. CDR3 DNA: TGTGCCAGCAGCTTAGACCCCCATAGCTCCTACAATGAGCAGTTCTTC. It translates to CASSLDPHSSYNEQFF.